The 4 T cell receptor beta chains in this list originate from one sample, sequenced in a study of identical twins. MiXCR, applied by TCRdb to the 5' RACE reads, yields one record per CDR3 protein. The sample gives roughly 290,000 distinct CDR3 sequences, about 8.9% of which show up once; approximately 2% is in the top ten. Separately, the same data were catalogued under a study of yellow fever vaccine responses in identical twins.

Source material: memory (CD45RO+) T cells sorted from blood. The receptor set was obtained from a woman in her late teens or twenties in good health.

This clonotype was recorded a few times. V and J are TRBV20-1 and TRBJ1-2; 10 bases align to TRBD1. V shed 6 bases and J 7 bases; nucleotides not matched to a gene: 8. This CDR3 is 13 amino acids long. Germline lookup yields CDR1 DFQATT and CDR2 SNEGSKA (reference sequence). This CDR3 reads CSAALGQGSGYTF. The CDR3 nucleotides read TGCAGTGCCGCCCTGGGACAGGGGAGTGGCTACACCTTC.

This clonotype was seen a single time. V gene TRBV5-1 combines with J gene TRBJ1-3; D gene uncertain. V was cut by 4 bases and J by 0 bases, with 11 bases left in between. Germline V lookup: CDR1 SGHRS, CDR2 YFSETQ. The CDR3 is 15 residues long. The CDR3 sequence: CASSSTAGSGNTIYF. Written as DNA, the CDR3 is TGCGCCAGCAGCAGTACAGCTGGCTCTGGAAACACCATATATTTT. Full variable domain (remainder filled in from reference TRBV5-1 and TRBJ1-3): KAGVTQTPRYLIKTRGQQVTLSCSPISGHRSVSWYQQTPGQGLQFLFEYFSETQRNKGNFPGRFSGRQFSNSRSEMNVSTLELGDSALYLCASSSTAGSGNTIYFGEGSWLTVV.

In its sample, this clonotype was seen many times. This rearrangement joins TRBV7-2 to TRBJ1-5; no clear D gene. This CDR3 has 15 residues. The germline V and J ends were trimmed by 0 bases and 1 base, with 7 bases remaining between them. Germline CDR1 and CDR2: SGHTA and FQGNSA. The DNA for the CDR3 is TGTGCCAGCAGCTTAGCGCTAGGGAGCAATCAGCCCCAGCATTTT. This translates into CASSLALGSNQPQHF.

This clonotype was detected ten times or more. CDR3 in DNA: TGTGCCAGCAGCCGACAGTTTCGCACAGATACGCAGTATTTT. Protein: CASSRQFRTDTQYF. The chain has TRBV3-1 and TRBJ2-3; D may be TRBD1 (5 bases). Between the trimmed V and J ends, which lost 4 bases and 1 base, there was a span of 9 bases. Looked up from germline, CDR1 is LGHDT and CDR2 is YNNKEL (reference sequence). The CDR3 runs 14 residues.